The clone carrying this T cell receptor (beta chain) was counted at least ten times. Its antigen is undetermined. The diagnostic workup employed clinical symptoms, serum thyroxine, TRAb, thyroid ultrasound and orbital computed tomography. RNA transcripts were the template, and TCR beta CDR3 regions were amplified from them. First-round RT-PCR employed HTBI primers, with a second-round multiplex PCR after it. From the multiplex PCR reads, TCRdb called clonotypes with MiXCR, one entry per CDR3 protein. Of about 340,000 distinct CDR3 sequences in the sample, roughly a sixth are singletons; the top ten hold 9% to 15%. The CDR3 loop spans 17 amino acids. V was pared by 5 bases and J by 4 bases, with 20 bases between. Germline V gene data show CDR1 as SGHAT and CDR2 as FQNNGV. These data originate in a study of Graves' ophthalmopathy and Graves' hyperthyroidism. The wider study: Peripheral blood collection took place at initial diagnosis, before any treatment.

Whole-study findings and limits: The model's prediction of ophthalmopathy progression had approximately 67% sensitivity and approximately 72% specificity. Appearing in blood as well were most expanded thyroid clonotypes above 0.001 frequency.

Sequencing was carried out using peripheral blood. The clonotype comes from an adult man with Graves' ophthalmopathy. The V call is TRBV11-2, the J call TRBJ2-2; D uncertain. This CDR3 reads CASSPRLGLVSTGELFF. CDR3 coding DNA: TGTGCCAGCAGCCCCCGTTTGGGGTTAGTGTCCACCGGGGAGCTGTTTTTT. The full variable domain, with the rest looked up from reference TRBV11-2 and TRBJ2-2, is EAGVAQSPRYKIIEKRQSVAFWCNPISGHATLYWYQQILGQGPKLLIQFQNNGVVDDSQLPKDRFSAERLKGVDSTLKIQPAKLEDSAVYLCASSPRLGLVSTGELFFGEGSRLTVL.